Judged by abundance, the clone carrying this TCR beta chain is large. The data were taken from a study of blood T cell repertoires in COVID-19. The protocol was immunoSEQ multiplex PCR, while the TCRdb copy is restricted to in-frame clones and leaves out a portion. The top ten hold 7.5% to 10% of the sample, which has about 33,000 clones, over 75% seen once. This TCR was recovered from a man older than 75 with active COVID-19. Sequences were obtained from peripheral blood.

The CDR3 nucleotides are TGTGCCAGCAGCCAAGATTTGATCCTAGCGGGGGGAGAGGAGCAGTACTTC. This translates into CASSQDLILAGGEEQYF. The gene calls are TRBV14 and TRBJ2-7; 11 bases are a match to TRBD2. CDR1 and CDR2 (germline): SGHDN, FVKESK. Germline trimming cut 0 bases from V and 7 bases from J; bases unmatched to any gene: 11. The CDR3 is 17 amino acids.